What follows is one TCR beta chain and its context. Time point noted: newly diagnosed GD, antithyroid drugs for less than 3 months. PBMCs were the source of the RNA used for TCR sequencing. Relying on iRepertoire HTBI primers and Arm-PCR of CDR3 regions, the team built TCR beta libraries. TCRdb passed the multiplex PCR reads through MiXCR, listing each CDR3 protein once. The table records around 250,000 distinct CDR3 sequences, approximately 20% of them present only once. The sample is drawn from a study of regulatory T cells in long-lasting Graves disease. The germline V gene encodes CDR1 SGHAT and CDR2 FQNNGV. The CDR3 loop spans 14 amino acids. The same sample was also used in a study of T cells in Graves' hyperthyroidism and ophthalmopathy. This second report adds: Ophthalmopathy was told apart from stable hyperthyroidism by a 13 V-J model.

The material was peripheral blood mononuclear cells (PBMCs), obtained at new diagnosis, from a patient treated with antithyroid drugs. This receptor was taken from a woman between 25 and 40 years old with Graves disease. The gene calls are TRBV11-2 and TRBJ2-1; D is possibly TRBD2 (6 bases). Near its end, the DNA agrees better with TRBJ2-5, so the J call may be wrong. This CDR3 is CASSPYTGGETQYF. The CDR3 nucleotides read TGTGCCAGCAGCCCGTACACCGGGGGAGAGACCCAGTACTTC.